This T cell receptor (beta chain) originates from a study of T-cell reconstitution after alpha-beta-depleted transplantation in children. As regards this clonotype: Its antigen remains unknown.

Study-wide points: One year after transplant, T-cell counts and diversity came mostly from newly produced T cells. From surviving recipient T cells and thymic progenitors came the high day-60 TCRbeta diversity observed in some patients.

Preparation of the TCRbeta library involved a method that used unique molecular identifiers. TCRdb ran MiXCR on the PCR reads and lists one entry per CDR3 protein. The sample yields around 420,000 distinct CDR3 sequences, roughly 16% seen once. The sequences come from PBMCs, mostly from graft donor cells, collected 360 days after TCRalphabeta/CD19-depleted stem cell transplant. The sequence came from a boy in the first two years of life who had a stem cell transplant for Wiskott-Aldrich syndrome, so the T cells may come from the graft donor.

The CDR3 spells CASSAGQGRFVAKNIQYF. The DNA for the CDR3 is TGCGCCAGCAGCGCCGGACAGGGGAGGTTTGTAGCCAAAAACATTCAGTACTTC. The chain links TRBV5-1 to TRBJ2-4, with 9 bases identical to TRBD1. Germline V gene sequence: CDR1 SGHRS, CDR2 YFSETQ. Trimming took 4 bases from V and 0 from J; bases not matched to a gene: 11. This CDR3 comprises 18 residues.